The clone carrying this T cell receptor beta chain was observed many times. The sample's time point: longitudinal time-point 2. This record belongs to a study of neurological immune-mediated disorders. Whenever a sequencing run was performed, it yielded over 170 million TCR-beta sequences from 15-18 subjects. TCRdb itself ran the 5' RACE reads through MiXCR, one entry per CDR3 protein. The data hold about 60,000 distinct CDR3 sequences, with roughly 9.7% observed a single time. Germline V gene sequence: CDR1 SQVTM, CDR2 ANQGSEA. CDR3 length equals 13 residues. Trimming stripped 2 bases from V and 2 bases from J, with 6 bases between.

The TCR originated in a man aged 25-45 years in good health. V usage is TRBV29-1 and J usage is TRBJ2-2, with D uncertain. Sequenced: PBMCs. Written as DNA, the CDR3 is TGCAGCGTTGAATTGCGTAACACCGGGGAGCTGTTTTTT. Its translation: CSVELRNTGELFF.